This T cell receptor (beta chain) is from a study of blood T cell repertoires in COVID-19 (dated by TCRdb to between 2020 and 2021). For the wider study: Samples covering the acute and convalescent phases of COVID-19 were provided by collaborators in the United States, Italy and Spain. The material from the prospective study consisted of cDNA or gDNA derived from T cells, B-cell-depleted T cells, or PBMCs. Deeply sampled blood TCRbeta repertoires from subjects exposed to, actively infected with, or recovered from COVID-19 were included in the dataset. The repertoires were released in a freely available public database meant as a resource for research on the immune response to SARS-CoV-2. Samples were obtained from the ongoing ImmuneRACE study (first 160 participants) and from 1,254 subjects provided by 6 global collaborators. Sample metadata almost always included a de-identified subject ID, COVID-19 status, age in years and sex. Where HLA class I and class II types were available, the types were taken from metadata supplied by the sample provider, not from assay-based typing.

Notes on this clone: Its antigen is still unknown. Base quality data are lacking; no much larger clone is found one base away.

The immunoSEQ Assay, a bias-controlled multiplex PCR, was used to amplify TCRbeta CDR3 regions from genomic DNA. The original methods were these. Nucleated cell counts per sample were estimated from amplification of reference gene primers within the assay. Sequence reads were collapsed and filtered to measure the absolute abundance of every unique TCRbeta CDR3 rearrangement. Productive Simpson clonality was computed per sample as the square root of Simpson's diversity index over productive rearrangements. TCRdb retrieved this table from immuneACCESS and kept in-frame rearrangements only. Not all clones are present; in checked studies, unresolved V genes account for under half, and no reason is known for the remainder. V and J calls and clone size are those listed in that table; D and trimming were worked out from the DNA. The sample includes around 300,000 clones, with over 85% observed a single time. Roughly a tenth of the sample is held by the ten biggest clonotypes.

V has 6 bases trimmed and J has 5 bases trimmed; junction bases matching no gene number 4. CDR1 and CDR2 (KGHSH, LQKENI) derive from the germline V gene. The CDR3 has 14 amino acids, counting the end cysteine and phenylalanine. Only the CDR3 DNA is retained, 42 bases long and in frame from the first base. General conclusions and limits of the study: Clinical and demographic metadata were provided uncurated, with the amount varying by source and participant.

In the prospective study, participants were roughly 18 to 90 years old, resided in about two dozen geographic areas of the United States, and were enrolled through a virtual design. Cohort assignment in the prospective study relied on participant-reported clinical history from a screening survey and a study questionnaire. Recovered participants in ImmuneRACE Cohort 3 were defined as having two consecutive negative NP/OP PCR tests, clearance from a healthcare professional, or resolution of symptoms. In the prospective study, whole blood, serum and a nasopharyngeal or oropharyngeal swab were collected from each participant by mobile phlebotomists. Participants in the prospective study had the option to provide additional blood draws and questionnaires over a roughly two-month period. Prospective study blood samples were shipped either frozen or at room temperature before DNA extraction.

The TCR comes from a woman in her 30s who had recovered from COVID-19. This chain is built from TRBV18 and TRBJ2-1, and 10 bases in between align with TRBD2. The sequenced material came from PBMCs or T cells enriched from blood (not recorded which). The CDR3 reads CASSEAGGDNEQFF. The nucleotide sequence is given as TGTGCCAGCTCCGAAGCGGGAGGGGACAATGAGCAGTTCTTC.